The 2 T cell receptor beta chains below were found in one sample sequenced in a study of cytomegalovirus exposure and HLA in healthy donors. Vbeta (60) and Jbeta (13) primers were used in the PCR. Method: immunoSEQ multiplex PCR; TCRdb's copy keeps in-frame clones and lacks some. The table includes some 130,000 clones, 80% detected once. The specimen sequenced was PBMCs. The source is a man aged 25 to 45 in good health and CMV-seronegative.

J is TRBJ2-2 and V is TRBV19; D is ambiguous. The CDR3 has 15 amino acids. Germline CDR1 is LNHDA and CDR2 is SQIVND (reference sequence). V lost 6 bases, J lost 4 bases, and 15 bases lay in between. The CDR3 DNA follows: TGTGCCAGTAGCCGAGAACTTACGGTCACCGGGGAGCTGTTTTTT. Protein product: CASSRELTVTGELFF.

This clone has just one count. The rearrangement links TRBV30 to TRBJ1-2, with unresolved D. The CDR3 runs to 10 residues. Looked up from germline, CDR1 is GTSNPN and CDR2 is SVGIG (reference sequence). Trimming took 7 bases from V and 8 from J, leaving 11 bases between them. CDR3 in amino acids: CALRRGGYTF. The CDR3 region has the DNA TGTGCCTTGCGTCGAGGAGGCTACACCTTC.